These T cell receptor beta chains were read from a single sample in a study of cytomegalovirus exposure and HLA in healthy donors. Some clones are missing from TCRdb's copy, which holds only in-frame ones; the method was immunoSEQ multiplex PCR. The table records 200,000 to 250,000 clones, roughly 80% of them present only once. The material sequenced was PBMCs. These receptors all stem from a man aged 45-65 years in good health and CMV-seronegative. CDR3s include the opening cysteine and the closing phenylalanine or tryptophan. D genes are given only for firm matches. Size is omitted from some rows. Given values are once, few, many or a class for expanded clones.

>TRBJ2-7|NA|NA|TRBV7-2
CASSPQETSFYEQYF
TGTGCCAGCAGCCCACAAGAGACTAGTTTCTACGAGCAGTACTTC
>TRBJ2-3|TRBD2|NA|TRBV5-1
CASSWAASGKTDTQYF
TGCGCCAGCAGCTGGGCGGCTAGCGGGAAGACAGATACGCAGTATTTT
>TRBJ2-1|TRBD2|NA|TRBV5-1
CASSLAGAGGYNEQFF
TGCGCCAGCAGCTTGGCCGGGGCGGGGGGATACAATGAGCAGTTCTTC
>TRBJ2-5|TRBD2|once|TRBV5-4
CASSRTSGRFGETQYF
TGTGCCAGCAGCCGGACTAGCGGGAGGTTTGGGGAGACCCAGTACTTC
>TRBJ2-3|TRBD2|few|TRBV28
CASSRLEASGSSTDTQYF
TGTGCCAGCAGCCGATTAGAGGCTAGCGGGAGTAGCACAGATACGCAGTATTTT
>TRBJ2-3|TRBD1|few|TRBV6-1
CASSNRGPTDTQYF
TGTGCCAGCAGCAACAGGGGTCCCACAGATACGCAGTATTTT
>TRBJ2-7|TRBD2|NA|TRBV28
CASSSGGSLYEQYF
TGTGCCAGCAGTTCTGGCGGGAGTTTGTACGAGCAGTACTTC
>TRBJ2-5|NA|NA|TRBV19
CASRRRGLQETQYF
TGTGCCAGTAGAAGGAGGGGCCTTCAAGAGACCCAGTACTTC
>TRBJ1-4|NA|NA|TRBV18
CASSLDLTNEKLFF
TGTGCCAGCTCTCTGGACTTAACTAATGAAAAACTGTTTTTT
>TRBJ2-2|TRBD2|NA|TRBV5-4
CASSLGASGYVGELFF
TGTGCCAGCAGCTTGGGGGCTAGCGGGTACGTCGGGGAGCTGTTTTTT
>TRBJ1-4|NA|few|TRBV6-5
CASRENRVENEKLFF
TGTGCCAGCAGAGAAAACAGGGTAGAGAATGAAAAACTGTTTTTT
>TRBJ2-3|NA|NA|TRBV7-3
CASIGANRADTQYF
TGTGCCAGCATTGGGGCAAACAGAGCAGATACGCAGTATTTT
>TRBJ2-7|NA|NA|TRBV9
CASSATPMEQYF
TGTGCCAGCAGCGCTACCCCCATGGAGCAGTACTTC
>TRBJ1-4|NA|NA|TRBV2
CASIQGPENEKLFF
TGTGCCAGCATTCAGGGGCCCGAAAATGAAAAACTGTTTTTT
>TRBJ1-4|NA|few|TRBV28
CASSLGGSNEKLFF
TGTGCCAGCAGTTTGGGAGGGTCTAATGAAAAACTGTTTTTT
>TRBJ1-5|NA|NA|TRBV27
CASSLRGTQPQHF
TGTGCCAGCAGTTTACGGGGTACTCAGCCCCAGCATTTT
>TRBJ2-7|NA|NA|TRBV7-9
CASSLGTGSSYEQYF
TGTGCCAGCAGCTTAGGCACGGGGAGCTCCTACGAGCAGTACTTC
>TRBJ1-1|NA|NA|TRBV5-6
CASSFRKREVSEAFF
TGTGCCAGCAGCTTTCGAAAGCGGGAAGTGTCTGAAGCTTTCTTT
>TRBJ2-7|TRBD2|NA|TRBV28
CASSFSGNSYEQYF
TGTGCCAGCAGTTTTAGCGGGAATTCCTACGAGCAGTACTTC
>TRBJ2-7|NA|NA|TRBV28
CASSTDSRLHYEQYF
TGTGCCAGCAGCACAGACAGCCGCTTACATTACGAGCAGTACTTC
>TRBJ2-5|NA|few|TRBV5-1
CASSLRGNRETQYF
TGCGCCAGCAGCTTGAGGGGAAATCGTGAGACCCAGTACTTC
>TRBJ1-2|NA|NA|TRBV27
CASSPNAGYGYTF
TGTGCCAGCAGCCCTAATGCCGGTTATGGCTACACCTTC
>TRBJ1-2|TRBD1|NA|TRBV27
CASSPTSGQGLYTF
TGTGCCAGCAGTCCAACGTCCGGACAGGGTCTCTACACCTTC